The next 19 T cell receptor beta chains were all read from a single sample in a study of blood T cells in healthy people across ages. Primed by a sample-barcoded 5' primer and a J-beta primer mix, a second PCR proceeded for about 7 to 12 cycles. TCRdb ran MiXCR on the 5' RACE reads and lists one entry per CDR3 protein. Of roughly 640,000 distinct CDR3 sequences listed, 25% to 35% are singletons. Sequences were obtained from blood. These receptors came from a woman aged 80 or over in good health.

This clonotype appeared many times. J is TRBJ2-3 and V is TRBV4-2; 15 bases are a match to TRBD2. Germline CDR1 is LGHNA and CDR2 is YNFKEQ. The V and J ends lost 1 base and 5 bases, in that order; junction bases with no gene match: 4. The CDR3 runs 17 residues. The CDR3 spells CASSQGGLAGGRDTQYF. The CDR3 coding sequence is TGTGCCAGCAGCCAAGGCGGACTAGCGGGGGGGAGAGATACGCAGTATTTT.

This clonotype was counted ten times or more. This rearrangement joins TRBV7-2 to TRBJ2-3, with TRBD2 matching 9 bases. V lost 4 bases to trimming and J lost 4 bases; unmatched junction nucleotides: 6. Per the germline V gene, CDR1 is SGHTA and CDR2 is FQGNSA. There are 15 residues in the CDR3. CDR3 in DNA: TGTGCCAGCAGCTACGGGACTAGCTTCTCAGATACGCAGTATTTT. Encoded protein: CASSYGTSFSDTQYF.

The rearrangement links TRBV7-2 to TRBJ2-3; a weak D match, TRBD1 (6 bases). The CDR3 has 13 residues. CDR1 and CDR2 (germline): SGHTA, FQGNSA. V lost 9 bases to trimming and J lost 2 bases, with 12 bases between them. CDR3 sequence (DNA): TGTGCCAGTACACAGGGTTACACAGATACGCAGTATTTT. It yields the protein CASTQGYTDTQYF.

The V call is TRBV7-2, the J call TRBJ1-3; D gene uncertain. The germline V gene has CDR1 SGHTA and CDR2 FQGNSA. The CDR3 has 15 amino acids. V lost 5 bases, J lost 4 bases, and 15 bases lay in between. The CDR3 loop reads CASSPRDPRGNTIYF. In DNA, the CDR3 is TGTGCCAGCAGCCCTCGTGACCCGAGGGGAAACACCATATATTTT. Supplemented by reference TRBV7-2 and TRBJ1-3, the full variable domain reads GAGVSQSPSNKVTEKGKDVELRCDPISGHTALYWYRQSLGQGLEFLIYFQGNSAPDKSGLPSDRFSAERTGGSVSTLTIQRTQQEDSAVYLCASSPRDPRGNTIYFGEGSWLTVV.

This clonotype appeared once. The conserved phenylalanine or tryptophan is not found at the CDR3 terminus, so this likely reflects a read error. The J gene is TRBJ1-6, the V gene TRBV6-5, with a possible D match to TRBD1 (6 bases). V was cut by 6 bases and J by 0 bases, with 15 bases left in between. CDR3 length: 17 amino acids. Germline loops: CDR1 MNHEY, CDR2 SVGAGI. The CDR3 spells CASSPQQGSSYNSPLHL. Written as DNA, the CDR3 is TGTGCCAGCAGCCCTCAACAGGGTAGCTCCTATAATTCACCCCTCCACTTG.

The rearrangement joins TRBV5-1 to TRBJ1-1; TRBD1 aligns across 7 bases. Germline V gene sequence: CDR1 SGHRS, CDR2 YFSETQ. Trimming took 0 bases from V and 4 from J; bases not matched to a gene: 9. The CDR3 is 16 residues long. CDR3 sequence reads: CASSLGQGGTGTEAFF. As DNA, the CDR3 is TGCGCCAGCAGCTTGGGCCAGGGGGGGACGGGCACTGAAGCTTTCTTT. Supplemented by reference TRBV5-1 and TRBJ1-1, the full variable domain reads KAGVTQTPRYLIKTRGQQVTLSCSPISGHRSVSWYQQTPGQGLQFLFEYFSETQRNKGNFPGRFSGRQFSNSRSEMNVSTLELGDSALYLCASSLGQGGTGTEAFFGQGTRLTVV.

In its sample, this clonotype was seen many times. This chain links TRBV7-6 with TRBJ1-2; 10 positions match TRBD1. CDR1 and CDR2 from the germline V gene are SGHVS and FNYEAQ. V lost 5 bases to trimming and J lost 4 bases; unmatched junction nucleotides: 16. The CDR3 runs 18 residues. The DNA for the CDR3 is TGTGCCAGCAGCACCGGACCCCGGGACAGGGGACAAGGCTATGGCTACACCTTC. Protein: CASSTGPRDRGQGYGYTF.

In this sample, this clonotype turned up many times. The J gene is TRBJ2-4, the V gene TRBV9; D not certain. The germline CDR1 and CDR2 sequences are SGDLS and YYNGEE. Between the trimmed V and J ends, which lost 0 bases and 1 base, there was a span of 5 bases. The CDR3 loop spans 14 amino acids. The CDR3 DNA reads as TGTGCCAGCAGCGTAGGTCAGGCCAAAAACATTCAGTACTTC. The encoded protein is CASSVGQAKNIQYF.

The chain employs TRBV15 and TRBJ1-2; maybe TRBD1 (5 bases). Germline V gene data show CDR1 as LNHNV and CDR2 as YYDKDF (reference sequence). This CDR3 region has 15 residues. V was trimmed by 0 bases and J by 8 bases, leaving 16 bases between them. This chain's CDR3 is CATSREPQGLDGYTF. The CDR3 region has the DNA TGTGCCACCAGCAGAGAACCGCAGGGACTTGACGGCTACACCTTC.

This clonotype was observed many times. The chain recombines TRBV3-1 with TRBJ2-1, with D possibly being TRBD1 (5 bases). The CDR3 consists of 15 residues. Germline CDR1 LGHDT, CDR2 YNNKEL (reference sequence). Trimming pared 6 bases from V and 6 bases from J, leaving 18 bases between. DNA of the CDR3: TGTGCCAGCAGTCTCGACAGCAACCGGGCCAATGAGCAGTTCTTC. It translates to CASSLDSNRANEQFF.

This clonotype occurred a few times. This sequence joins TRBV7-2 and TRBJ2-2; D is unclear. Germline V CDR1 and CDR2: SGHTA, FQGNSA. The germline V and J ends were trimmed by 5 bases and 5 bases, with 9 bases remaining between them. The CDR3 length is 13 residues. CDR3 protein: CASSRLGTGELFF. In DNA form, the CDR3 reads TGTGCCAGCAGCAGACTCGGGACCGGGGAGCTGTTTTTT. Complete variable domain (other parts from reference TRBV7-2 and TRBJ2-2): GAGVSQSPSNKVTEKGKDVELRCDPISGHTALYWYRQSLGQGLEFLIYFQGNSAPDKSGLPSDRFSAERTGGSVSTLTIQRTQQEDSAVYLCASSRLGTGELFFGEGSRLTVL.

The table lists this clonotype with many counts. The CDR3: CASGDGGSGNTEAFF. In DNA, the CDR3 is TGCGCCAGCGGGGACGGGGGCTCGGGAAACACTGAAGCTTTCTTT. This sequence joins TRBV5-1 and TRBJ1-1; D is perhaps TRBD1 (6 bases). Deletions cut 7 bases from V and 2 bases from J, with 18 bases between. CDR1 and CDR2 (germline): SGHRS, YFSETQ. CDR3 length: 15 amino acids. The whole variable domain, remainder taken from reference TRBV5-1 and TRBJ1-1, is KAGVTQTPRYLIKTRGQQVTLSCSPISGHRSVSWYQQTPGQGLQFLFEYFSETQRNKGNFPGRFSGRQFSNSRSEMNVSTLELGDSALYLCASGDGGSGNTEAFFGQGTRLTVV.

About this clonotype: A read error may produce the germline difference seen at one junction end. This chain uses TRBV7-2 with TRBJ1-6, with D perhaps TRBD1 (5 bases). The CDR3 consists of 15 residues. The germline V gene encodes CDR1 SGHTA and CDR2 FQGNSA. DNA of the CDR3: TGTGCCGGCAGCTCCTTCCGACAGAGTAATTCACCCCTCCACTTT. As protein: CAGSSFRQSNSPLHF.

The chain employs TRBV15 and TRBJ2-7; the D gene is possibly TRBD1 (5 bases). CDR3 size: 14 residues. Between the trimmed V and J ends, which lost 0 bases and 3 bases, there was a span of 9 bases. Germline loops: CDR1 LNHNV, CDR2 YYDKDF (reference sequence). CDR3 region: CATSRDPQGYEQYF. CDR3 DNA: TGTGCCACCAGCAGAGATCCGCAGGGCTACGAGCAGTACTTC.

The chain uses TRBV10-3 and TRBJ2-2, with a tentative D call TRBD1 (5 bases). In germline, CDR1 is ENHRY, CDR2 SYGVKD. The CDR3 sequence is 13 residues long. With 6 bases removed from V and 0 bases from J, the gap between germline ends came to 5 bases. The DNA for the CDR3 is TGTGCCATCAGGACAGCGAACACCGGGGAGCTGTTTTTT. Encoded protein: CAIRTANTGELFF.

This clonotype was observed at least ten times. The V call is TRBV15, the J call TRBJ2-5; 12 bases fit TRBD2. The V segment lost 5 bases and the J segment 7 bases; nucleotides outside the gene matches: 11. Germline CDR1 reads LNHNV; CDR2 reads YYDKDF (reference sequence). The CDR3 spans 16 residues. The DNA for the CDR3 is TGTGCCACCAGCGGGAGGACTAGCGGGGTCGATCCGACCCAGTACTTC. This sequence encodes CATSGRTSGVDPTQYF.

The chain couples TRBV7-9 to TRBJ2-3; unclear D gene. Germline lookup yields CDR1 SEHNR and CDR2 FQNEAQ (reference sequence). This CDR3 region has 14 residues. Trimming pared 3 bases from V and 0 bases from J, leaving 7 bases between. CDR3 region: CASSFGTSTDTQYF. For the CDR3, the DNA is TGTGCCAGCAGCTTCGGTACTAGCACAGATACGCAGTATTTT.

Regarding this clonotype: This may come from a read error, since a much larger clone is one base off. This chain joins TRBV5-1 and TRBJ2-5; 8 bases match TRBD1. Trimming took 0 bases from V and 11 from J; bases not matched to a gene: 12. The length of the CDR3 is 15 residues. Per the germline V gene, CDR1 is SGHRS and CDR2 is YFSETQ. CDR3 nucleotides: TGCGCCAGCAGCTTGGGGACAGGGAAGGGCAGTGAGCAGTACTTC. It yields the protein CASSLGTGKGSEQYF.

The chain couples TRBV5-1 to TRBJ2-1; D remains ambiguous. Germline CDR1 SGHRS, CDR2 YFSETQ. V was shortened by 3 bases and J by 7 bases, with 11 bases between the two germline ends. The CDR3 runs to 13 residues. CDR3 loop: CASSWGGRNEQFF. The DNA for the CDR3 is TGCGCCAGCAGCTGGGGTGGACGGAATGAGCAGTTCTTC.